These 13 T cell receptor beta chains share one sample of origin, sequenced in a study of blood T cell repertoires in COVID-19. Method: immunoSEQ multiplex PCR; TCRdb's copy keeps in-frame clones and lacks some. The sample consists of around 250,000 clones, more than 80% of them appearing once. Source material: peripheral blood. The source is a man aged 30 to 39 who had recovered from COVID-19.

CDR3 sequence reads: CASSLRTGGDTEAFF. The CDR3 DNA follows: TGCGCCAGCAGCTTGAGGACAGGTGGCGACACTGAAGCTTTCTTT. The chain recombines TRBV5-1 with TRBJ1-1; 7 positions agree with TRBD1. Per the germline V gene, CDR1 is SGHRS and CDR2 is YFSETQ. With 1 base clipped from V and 3 bases from J, the junction kept 6 bases outside the gene matches. The CDR3 has 15 residues.

A single count supports this clone. The rearrangement joins TRBV7-9 to TRBJ1-1; no reliable D call. The CDR3 length is 14 residues. In germline, CDR1 is SEHNR, CDR2 FQNEAQ (reference sequence). V lost 7 bases and J 6 bases, leaving 18 bases between the germline ends. The CDR3 coding sequence is TGTGCCAGCATCGCGGGGAGGGAGAGGTCTGAAGCTTTCTTT. This sequence encodes CASIAGRERSEAFF. The whole variable domain, filled in from reference TRBV7-9 and TRBJ1-1, reads DTGVSQNPRHKITKRGQNVTFRCDPISEHNRLYWYRQTLGQGPEFLTYFQNEAQLEKSRLLSDRFSAERPKGSFSTLEIQRTEQGDSAMYLCASIAGRERSEAFFGQGTRLTVV.

This chain connects TRBV24-1 to TRBJ1-2; no firm D call. The germline V gene has CDR1 KGHDR and CDR2 SFDVKD. V was shortened by 5 bases and J by 6 bases, with 6 bases between the two germline ends. CDR3 length: 11 amino acids. CDR3 nucleotides: TGTGCCACCAGTGGTGCGGATGGCTACACCTTC. This sequence encodes CATSGADGYTF.

The V gene is TRBV5-4, the J gene TRBJ2-5; 9 bases map to TRBD2. Germline CDR1 and CDR2: SGHNT and YYREEE (reference sequence). This CDR3 is built from 15 residues. V was pared by 0 bases and J by 5 bases, with 5 bases of the junction left unmatched. As DNA, the CDR3 is TGTGCCAGCAGCTTGGTGCGGGGGGGCGGGGAGACCCAGTACTTC. Protein sequence: CASSLVRGGGETQYF.

The table lists this clone with a few counts. The sample holds other DNA sequences that translate to the same CDR3. The gene calls are TRBV10-2 and TRBJ2-7; D might be TRBD1 (5 bases). CDR3 size: 14 residues. V was clipped by 0 bases and J by 2 bases, with 8 bases between them. CDR1 is WSHSY and CDR2 is SAAADI in the germline V gene. The DNA of the CDR3 is TGCGCCAGCAGTGAGTCTTGGGGCCCCTACGAGCAGTACTTC. It yields the protein CASSESWGPYEQYF.

V usage is TRBV6-5 and J usage is TRBJ1-2; D gene uncertain. There are 15 residues in the CDR3. Trimming took 6 bases from V and 2 from J, leaving 16 bases between them. CDR1 and CDR2 from the germline V gene are MNHEY and SVGAGI. In nucleotides, the CDR3 is TGTGCCAGCAGGGTTCGGCTAGCTGAGAACTATGGCTACACCTTC. It yields the protein CASRVRLAENYGYTF.

This chain joins TRBV24-1 and TRBJ2-1; TRBD2 agrees at 8 bases. Germline V lookup: CDR1 KGHDR, CDR2 SFDVKD. With 4 bases clipped from V and 2 bases from J, the junction kept 9 bases outside the gene matches. The CDR3 is 17 amino acids. The chain's CDR3 is CATSDPQVGGAYNEQFF. The CDR3 nucleotides read TGTGCCACCAGTGACCCCCAGGTCGGGGGGGCCTACAATGAGCAGTTCTTC.

The rearrangement joins TRBV18 to TRBJ1-1; D is unresolved. The V and J ends lost 5 bases and 0 bases respectively, with 10 bases between them. The CDR3 spans 14 residues. Germline CDR1 and CDR2: KGHSH and LQKENI. The CDR3 region is CASSVEIMNTEAFF. In DNA, the CDR3 is TGTGCCAGCTCAGTAGAAATCATGAACACTGAAGCTTTCTTT.

The rearrangement uses TRBV5-8 and TRBJ2-3, with TRBD1 identical over 10 bases. The CDR3 extends over 18 amino acids. In germline, CDR1 is SGHTS, CDR2 YDEGEE. V was pared by 0 bases and J by 2 bases, with 9 bases of the junction left unmatched. CDR3 amino acids: CASSLGGTGDLNTDTQYF. DNA for the CDR3: TGTGCCAGCAGCTTGGGAGGGACAGGGGACCTGAACACAGATACGCAGTATTTT.

The chain links TRBV11-2 to TRBJ1-1, with 11 bases matching TRBD1. Germline assignment: CDR1 SGHAT and CDR2 FQNNGV. CDR3 length: 12 amino acids. V gave up 2 bases and J gave up 12 bases; unmatched junction bases: 2. The CDR3 DNA sequence: TGTGCCAGCAGCTTATCGGACAGGGGGCCTTTCTTT. Residues: CASSLSDRGPFF.

This clone was counted only a few times. The CDR3 region is CASSLGQSYGYTF. CDR3 coding DNA: TGTGCCAGCAGCTTGGGTCAGTCCTATGGCTACACCTTC. The chain recombines TRBV5-4 with TRBJ1-2, with D unclear. V was clipped by 0 bases and J by 4 bases, with 7 bases between them. The CDR3 length is 13 residues. Germline V CDR1 and CDR2: SGHNT, YYREEE (reference sequence).

The chain carries TRBV18 and TRBJ1-4; D remains unclear. V was trimmed by 5 bases and J by 0 bases, leaving 10 bases between them. The CDR3 covers 15 residues. Germline CDR1 is KGHSH and CDR2 is LQKENI. CDR3: CASSLRTATNEKLFF. CDR3 nucleotides: TGTGCCAGCTCATTGAGAACAGCAACTAATGAAAAACTGTTTTTT.

The chain joins TRBV11-2 to TRBJ1-1; possibly TRBD1 for D (5 bases). This CDR3 has 14 amino acids. V was trimmed by 5 bases and J by 5 bases, leaving 15 bases between them. Germline V gene sequence: CDR1 SGHAT, CDR2 FQNNGV. CDR3 DNA sequence: TGTGCCAGCAGCGTACAATATAGGGGTACTGAAGCTTTCTTT. Its protein is CASSVQYRGTEAFF. The entire variable domain, with the rest obtained from reference TRBV11-2 and TRBJ1-1, is as follows: EAGVAQSPRYKIIEKRQSVAFWCNPISGHATLYWYQQILGQGPKLLIQFQNNGVVDDSQLPKDRFSAERLKGVDSTLKIQPAKLEDSAVYLCASSVQYRGTEAFFGQGTRLTVV.